The 20 T cell receptor beta chains below come from one sample, sequenced in a study of blood T cell repertoires in COVID-19. The repertoire was sequenced with immunoSEQ multiplex PCR; TCRdb's copy has only in-frame clones and lacks some. The sample carries about 210,000 clones, 80% to 90% recorded once. The sequenced material came from peripheral blood. The receptors were sampled from a man aged 50 to 60 with active or convalescent COVID-19.

This chain links TRBV11-2 with TRBJ1-2; D is possibly TRBD1 (5 bases). The CDR3 runs to 15 residues. CDR1 is SGHAT, CDR2 FQNNGV, per germline. The ends were cut back, 0 bases at V and 7 bases at J, with 15 bases in the middle. The CDR3 sequence is CASSLEGAAPGGYTF. CDR3 sequence (DNA): TGTGCCAGCAGCTTAGAAGGGGCGGCCCCGGGTGGCTACACCTTC.

This chain uses TRBV5-1 with TRBJ2-1; 7 bases are a match to TRBD1. V gave up 4 bases and J gave up 12 bases; unmatched junction bases: 16. The length of the CDR3 is 15 residues. CDR1 is SGHRS and CDR2 is YFSETQ in the germline V gene. DNA of the CDR3: TGCGCCAGCAGCCTAATTGGGGGAGAGGGGGCCCCGCAGTTCTTC. This gives the protein CASSLIGGEGAPQFF.

The V gene is TRBV6-5, the J gene TRBJ2-2; D uncertain. CDR3 length: 14 amino acids. Trimming took off 6 bases at V and 7 bases at J, with 15 bases between the two ends. Germline loops: CDR1 MNHEY, CDR2 SVGAGI. The CDR3 sequence is CASSVLRSHGELFF. CDR3 nucleotides: TGTGCCAGCAGCGTCCTCCGGAGTCACGGGGAGCTGTTTTTT.

This chain joins TRBV9 and TRBJ2-1; D remains ambiguous. This CDR3 has 11 amino acids. Germline assignment: CDR1 SGDLS and CDR2 YYNGEE. V was clipped by 3 bases and J by 16 bases, with 14 bases between them. In DNA, the CDR3 is TGTGCCAGCAGCGGAGATTCTGAATGTTTCTTC. Protein sequence: CASSGDSECFF.

This clone occurred a few times. This chain links TRBV12-5 with TRBJ1-4, with D unresolved. V was trimmed by 1 base and J by 10 bases, leaving 13 bases between them. From germline, CDR1 is LGHNT and CDR2 FRNRAP. The CDR3 consists of 14 residues. This chain's CDR3 is CASGLANDRGKLFF. The CDR3 region has the DNA TGTGCTAGTGGTTTGGCCAATGACCGGGGAAAACTGTTTTTT.

The genes are TRBV19 and TRBJ1-1; the match to TRBD1 covers 7 bases. V lost 6 bases and J lost 5; bases outside the gene matches: 9. The germline gives CDR1 LNHDA, CDR2 SQIVND (reference sequence). The CDR3 spans 14 residues. Here the CDR3 reads CASSQTGTRTEAFF. The CDR3 nucleotides are TGTGCCAGTAGCCAGACAGGGACGAGGACTGAAGCTTTCTTT.

CDR3 amino acids: CASRLESGGPNEQFF. The CDR3, as DNA: TGTGCCAGCAGACTAGAGTCCGGGGGGCCCAATGAGCAGTTCTTC. V is TRBV7-9 and J is TRBJ2-1, with D tentatively TRBD2 (7 bases). CDR1 and CDR2 from the germline V gene are SEHNR and FQNEAQ (reference sequence). The CDR3 spans 15 residues. V dropped 6 bases and J dropped 6 bases, with 18 bases sitting between them.

The gene calls are TRBV19 and TRBJ2-5, with 10 nucleotides matching TRBD2. J was trimmed by 9 bases and V by 4 bases; bases with no gene match: 8. The CDR3 covers 14 residues. Looked up from germline, CDR1 is LNHDA and CDR2 is SQIVND (reference sequence). The CDR3 region has the DNA TGTGCCAGTAGTACCCTAGCGGGAGCGGGGGCCCAGTACTTC. Its translation is CASSTLAGAGAQYF.

This chain links TRBV6-5 with TRBJ1-6, with TRBD1 identical over 10 bases. V was pared by 2 bases and J by 6 bases, with 1 base of the junction left unmatched. This CDR3 comprises 15 residues. In germline, CDR1 is MNHEY, CDR2 SVGAGI. The CDR3 is CASSYGTGVNSPLHF. CDR3 DNA: TGTGCCAGCAGTTACGGGACAGGGGTTAATTCACCCCTCCACTTT.

The chain recombines TRBV28 with TRBJ1-2; TRBD1 matches 11 bases. Germline CDR1 reads MDHEN; CDR2 reads SYDVKM. V shed 7 bases and J 7 bases; nucleotides not matched to a gene: 8. The CDR3 is 14 amino acids. DNA of the CDR3: TGTGCCAGCAAAATAGGACAGGGGGCAGTTGGCTACACCTTC. Its translation is CASKIGQGAVGYTF.

This clone was counted once. At one of its ends the junction is not consistent with the germline gene, which may arise from a read error. The chain joins TRBV7-2 to TRBJ2-1; 7 bases align to TRBD1. The CDR3 loop spans 15 amino acids. Looked up from germline, CDR1 is SGHTA and CDR2 is FQGNSA. The CDR3 here is CASSLDGTAYNEQFF. The CDR3 DNA is TGTGCTAGCAGCTTAGACGGGACAGCATACAATGAGCAGTTCTTC.

The V gene is TRBV29-1, the J gene TRBJ1-2, with D hard to call. Per the germline V gene, CDR1 is SQVTM and CDR2 is ANQGSEA. The CDR3 spans 11 residues. V lost 6 bases, J lost 8 bases, and 13 bases lay in between. CDR3 sequence (DNA): TGCAGCGTCTTATACCCGGGAGGCTACACCTTC. It codes for CSVLYPGGYTF.

CDR3 region: CASSLGQGASYEQYF. The CDR3 DNA is TGCGCCAGCAGCTTGGGACAGGGGGCTTCCTACGAGCAGTACTTC. V gene TRBV5-1 combines with J gene TRBJ2-7, with 10 nucleotides matching TRBD1. CDR1 and CDR2 from the germline V gene are SGHRS and YFSETQ. With 0 bases clipped from V and 1 base from J, the junction kept 1 base outside the gene matches. The CDR3 is 15 residues long.

The chain couples TRBV20-1 to TRBJ2-1; no clear D gene. Germline lookup yields CDR1 DFQATT and CDR2 SNEGSKA (reference sequence). The V gene lost 3 bases and the J gene lost 12 bases, with 12 bases spanning the gap. This CDR3 is built from 11 residues. CDR3 DNA sequence: TGCAGTGCTAGGATGGCGGTCTTGCAGTTCTTC. Translating gives CSARMAVLQFF.

This sequence joins TRBV3-1 (or the pseudogene TRBV3-2) and TRBJ2-2; tentatively, D is TRBD2 (6 bases). V dropped 1 base and J dropped 7 bases, with 16 bases sitting between them. Germline CDR1 LGHDT, CDR2 YNNKEL (reference sequence). The CDR3 has 16 amino acids. This CDR3 is CASSQGPGTLGGELFF. CDR3 coding DNA: TGTGCCAGCAGCCAAGGACCCGGGACTCTGGGCGGGGAGCTGTTTTTT.

The gene calls are TRBV24-1 and TRBJ1-4; 9 nucleotides line up with TRBD1. The CDR3 covers 15 residues. Germline V lookup: CDR1 KGHDR, CDR2 SFDVKD. The V segment lost 3 bases and the J segment 7 bases; nucleotides outside the gene matches: 5. The CDR3 spells CATSDPGTGSEKLFF. CDR3 nucleotide sequence: TGTGCCACCAGTGATCCCGGGACAGGGAGTGAAAAACTGTTTTTT.

This sequence joins TRBV5-6 and TRBJ2-5; 7 bases fit TRBD1. J lost 4 bases, V lost 4 bases, and 7 bases had no gene match. This CDR3 contains 14 residues. Germline V gene lookup returns CDR1 SGHDT and CDR2 YYEEEE. The CDR3: CASSPDRWGETQYF. CDR3 sequence (DNA): TGTGCCAGCAGCCCGGACAGGTGGGGAGAGACCCAGTACTTC.

This clone was counted once. The chain uses TRBV11-3 and TRBJ1-1, with 7 bases fitting TRBD1. V was clipped by 5 bases and J by 5 bases; unmatched bases: 8. The CDR3 spans 14 residues. Per germline, CDR1 SGHNT and CDR2 YENEEA. The CDR3 region has the DNA TGTGCCAGCAGCGAGGGGACAGTTTCGACTGAAGCTTTCTTT. Translating gives CASSEGTVSTEAFF.

This clone came up once. The chain joins TRBV10-2 to TRBJ2-2, with D perhaps TRBD1 (5 bases). The ends were cut back, 5 bases at V and 1 base at J, with 11 bases in the middle. The CDR3 is 15 residues long. Germline V gene sequence: CDR1 WSHSY, CDR2 SAAADI. CDR3 in amino acids: CASSMTQVNTGELFF. CDR3 in DNA: TGCGCCAGCAGTATGACACAGGTGAACACCGGGGAGCTGTTTTTT.

On this clone itself: One end of the junction varies from germline; a read error may be responsible. The chain couples TRBV12-5 to TRBJ2-2; 9 positions agree with TRBD1. CDR1 and CDR2 (germline): LGHNT, FRNRAP. The CDR3 is made up of 16 amino acids. The CDR3 DNA reads TGTGCTAATGGTCCCGGACAGGGGACGAACACCGGGGAGCTGTTTTTT. The encoded protein is CANGPGQGTNTGELFF.